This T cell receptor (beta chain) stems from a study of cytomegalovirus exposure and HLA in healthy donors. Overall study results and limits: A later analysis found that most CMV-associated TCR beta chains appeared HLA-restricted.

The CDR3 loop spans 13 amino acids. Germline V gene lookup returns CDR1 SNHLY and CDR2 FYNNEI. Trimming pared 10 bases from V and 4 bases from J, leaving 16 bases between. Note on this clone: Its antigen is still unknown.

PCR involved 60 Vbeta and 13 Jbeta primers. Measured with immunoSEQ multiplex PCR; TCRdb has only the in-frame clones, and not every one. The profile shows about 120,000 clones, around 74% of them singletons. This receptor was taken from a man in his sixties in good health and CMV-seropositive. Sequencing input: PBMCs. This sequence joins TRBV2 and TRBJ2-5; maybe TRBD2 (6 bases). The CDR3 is CATASGLGETQYF. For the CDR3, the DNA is TGTGCCACCGCCAGCGGGCTTGGAGAGACCCAGTACTTC.